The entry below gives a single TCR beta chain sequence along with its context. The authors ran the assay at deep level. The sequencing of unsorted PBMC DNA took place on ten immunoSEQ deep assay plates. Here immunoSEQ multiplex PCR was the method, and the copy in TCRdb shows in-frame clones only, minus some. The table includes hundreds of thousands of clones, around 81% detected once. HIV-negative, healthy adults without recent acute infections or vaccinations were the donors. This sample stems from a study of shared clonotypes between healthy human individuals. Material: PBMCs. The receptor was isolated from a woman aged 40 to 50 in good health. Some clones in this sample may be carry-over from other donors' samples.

The CDR3 DNA reads as TGTGCCAGCTCACCAGTCAGGGGAGGTCGGGAGACCCAGTACTTC. It yields the protein CASSPVRGGRETQYF. This chain connects TRBV18 to TRBJ2-5; either TRBD1 or TRBD2 may supply D (6 bases each). V was clipped by 2 bases and J by 5 bases, with 15 bases between them. CDR3 size: 15 residues. Germline assignment: CDR1 KGHSH and CDR2 LQKENI.